This TCR beta chain is from a study of blood T cell repertoires in COVID-19. Study overall: Collection of acute and convalescent COVID-19 samples took place in the United States, Italy and Spain. Nucleic acid was either cDNA or gDNA, and it came from T cells, B-cell-depleted T cells, or PBMCs.

As processed by the authors: For nucleated cells, counts were estimated from reference gene primer amplification. Clones were read by immunoSEQ multiplex PCR, and TCRdb kept only the in-frame ones, dropping some. The D gene and trimming were derived from the DNA, and the V and J assignments and clone size from that table. The data contain about 140,000 clones, about 76% of them seen just once; the ten biggest clones take up around 13%. Germline trimming cut 3 bases from V and 3 bases from J; bases unmatched to any gene: 4. Germline V gene lookup returns CDR1 SGHTA and CDR2 FQGNSA. The CDR3 has 14 amino acids.

The receptor was isolated from a man aged 80 or over with acute or convalescent COVID-19. Material for sequencing was peripheral blood. The chain uses TRBV7-2 and TRBJ1-2; TRBD1 matches at 7 bases. In DNA, the CDR3 is TGTGCCAGCAGCTTCAGGGGGTCTTACTATGGCTACACCTTC. It translates to CASSFRGSYYGYTF.